Presented here are 18 T cell receptor beta chains from one specimen sequenced in a study of cytomegalovirus exposure and HLA in healthy donors. With 60 Vbeta and 13 Jbeta primers, the PCR was carried out. Method: immunoSEQ multiplex PCR; TCRdb's copy keeps in-frame clones and lacks some. The sample lists 110,000 or so clones, more than 65% occurring once. The sequencing input was PBMCs. These TCRs come from a man aged 35 to 55 in good health and CMV-seropositive.

The V call is TRBV5-4, the J call TRBJ2-5, with D perhaps matching TRBD2 (5 bases). The CDR3 sequence is 14 residues long. CDR1 SGHNT and CDR2 YYREEE come from the germline V gene (reference sequence). Trimming pared 0 bases from V and 4 bases from J, leaving 10 bases between. CDR3 residues: CASSLGARGETQYF. The CDR3 DNA reads TGTGCCAGCAGCTTGGGGGCCCGGGGAGAGACCCAGTACTTC.

The chain carries TRBV5-1 and TRBJ1-5; a weak D match, TRBD1 (6 bases). This CDR3 is built from 15 residues. Trimming removed 4 bases at V and 1 base at J, with 12 bases between. The germline V gene has CDR1 SGHRS and CDR2 YFSETQ. CDR3 amino acids: CASSLGHSSNQPQHF. The CDR3 DNA sequence: TGCGCCAGCAGCCTGGGACATTCGAGCAATCAGCCCCAGCATTTT.

As regards this clone: At one end, the junction sequence differs from germline, possibly due to a read error. This chain uses TRBV7-9 with TRBJ2-7; possible D gene TRBD1, 6 bases. Germline assignment: CDR1 SEHNR and CDR2 FQNEAQ (reference sequence). This CDR3 has 17 residues. In DNA form, the CDR3 reads TGTTCCAGCAGCCAGGACAGCAGGGTGGGGGCTTTCTACGAGCAGTACTTC. Encoded protein: CSSSQDSRVGAFYEQYF.

The chain carries TRBV7-2 and TRBJ2-5, with TRBD1 identical over 8 bases. V shed 5 bases, J shed 9 bases, and the junction held 14 bases outside the gene matches. The CDR3 is 15 residues long. Per germline, CDR1 SGHTA and CDR2 FQGNSA. The CDR3 coding sequence is TGTGCCAGCAGCCGAACGGACAGGGACCGCGGGGCCCAGTACTTC. It translates to CASSRTDRDRGAQYF.

The CDR3 spells CASSLTSGSQYTQYF. In DNA form, the CDR3 reads TGTGCCAGCAGTCTGACTAGCGGGAGTCAGTATACGCAGTATTTT. This chain connects TRBV7-2 to TRBJ2-3; 12 bases line up with TRBD2. J gave up 7 bases and V 6 bases, and 8 bases lay outside the gene matches. Germline CDR1 reads SGHTA; CDR2 reads FQGNSA. The CDR3 is 15 residues long.

J is TRBJ2-3 and V is TRBV6-5; a weak D match, TRBD2 (5 bases). Germline V gene lookup returns CDR1 MNHEY and CDR2 SVGAGI. This CDR3 comprises 14 residues. V was trimmed by 6 bases and J by 1 base, leaving 11 bases between them. This chain's CDR3 is CASSIDGGTDTQYF. DNA for the CDR3: TGTGCCAGCAGCATAGACGGGGGCACAGATACGCAGTATTTT.

The rearrangement links TRBV6-4 to TRBJ1-4, with D tentatively TRBD1 (5 bases). Per the germline V gene, CDR1 is MRHNA and CDR2 is SNTAGT. The CDR3 is 14 amino acids. V lost 2 bases, J lost 5 bases, and 9 bases lay in between. CDR3 amino acids: CASSDGHPNEKLFF. DNA of the CDR3: TGTGCCAGCAGTGACGGACACCCCAATGAAAAACTGTTTTTT.

CDR3 coding DNA: TGTGCCAGCAGCAAGACAGGGGGCTCAGGTAATTCACCCCTCCACTTT. It yields the protein CASSKTGGSGNSPLHF. The rearrangement links TRBV7-9 to TRBJ1-6; 10 nucleotides line up with TRBD1. V lost 5 bases to trimming and J lost 6 bases; unmatched junction nucleotides: 7. This CDR3 contains 16 residues. Per the germline V gene, CDR1 is SEHNR and CDR2 is FQNEAQ (reference sequence).

The CDR3 sequence: CASSYPGVQPQHF. DNA for the CDR3: TGTGCCAGCAGTTACCCGGGGGTTCAGCCCCAGCATTTT. The chain couples TRBV6-6 to TRBJ1-5; a possible D gene is TRBD1 (5 bases). Trimming took 2 bases from V and 6 from J, leaving 8 bases between them. The CDR3 extends over 13 amino acids. Germline V gives CDR1 MNHNY, CDR2 SVGAGI (reference sequence).

The genes are TRBV28 and TRBJ2-7, with TRBD1 matching 8 bases. J was trimmed by 0 bases and V by 4 bases; bases with no gene match: 5. Germline lookup yields CDR1 MDHEN and CDR2 SYDVKM. This CDR3 has 15 amino acids. CDR3 loop: CASSSGGASSYEQYF. In DNA, the CDR3 is TGTGCCAGCAGTTCAGGGGGCGCCAGCTCCTACGAGCAGTACTTC.

The chain employs TRBV19 and TRBJ2-7; perhaps TRBD2 as D (6 bases). CDR1 LNHDA and CDR2 SQIVND come from the germline V gene (reference sequence). V lost 5 bases to trimming and J lost 0 bases, with 14 bases between them. The CDR3 loop spans 15 amino acids. The CDR3 DNA reads as TGTGCCAGTAGTCTCTCGGGACTCCGCTCCTACGAGCAGTACTTC. This sequence encodes CASSLSGLRSYEQYF.

This clone has just one count. The rearrangement links TRBV7-2 to TRBJ1-4; TRBD1 is a possible D gene (5 bases). The CDR3 spans 15 residues. Germline CDR1 is SGHTA and CDR2 is FQGNSA. V was pared by 1 base and J by 11 bases, with 17 bases between. The CDR3 is CASSLVGQGGWKLFF. The DNA for the CDR3 is TGTGCCAGCAGCTTAGTCGGGCAGGGCGGATGGAAACTGTTTTTT.

This chain joins TRBV5-1 and TRBJ2-2; a weak D match, TRBD2 (6 bases). This CDR3 contains 14 residues. The germline V and J ends were trimmed by 0 bases and 6 bases, with 9 bases remaining between them. Germline V gene lookup returns CDR1 SGHRS and CDR2 YFSETQ. The CDR3 sequence: CASSLAGVPGELFF. In nucleotides, the CDR3 is TGCGCCAGCAGCTTGGCGGGGGTCCCCGGGGAGCTGTTTTTT. Using reference TRBV5-1 and TRBJ2-2 for the parts outside the CDR3, the full variable domain is KAGVTQTPRYLIKTRGQQVTLSCSPISGHRSVSWYQQTPGQGLQFLFEYFSETQRNKGNFPGRFSGRQFSNSRSEMNVSTLELGDSALYLCASSLAGVPGELFFGEGSRLTVL.

The rearrangement uses TRBV28 and TRBJ1-1; D uncertain. Germline CDR1 is MDHEN and CDR2 is SYDVKM. CDR3 size: 12 residues. V was pared by 6 bases and J by 7 bases, with 12 bases between. The CDR3 bases are TGTGCCAGCAGGGGAGGGATCGGTGAAGCTTTCTTT. It encodes CASRGGIGEAFF.

The V call is TRBV11-2, the J call TRBJ2-5; the D gene is possibly TRBD2 (5 bases). Germline V gene lookup returns CDR1 SGHAT and CDR2 FQNNGV. The CDR3 spans 14 residues. V shed 1 base and J shed 2 bases, with 8 bases lying between them. CDR3 DNA sequence: TGTGCCAGCAGCTTAGCGGGAACTCAAGAGACCCAGTACTTC. Amino acid sequence: CASSLAGTQETQYF.

This chain joins TRBV30 and TRBJ1-4; D is perhaps TRBD1 (6 bases). V lost 0 bases to trimming and J lost 8 bases, with 13 bases between them. The germline CDR1 and CDR2 sequences are GTSNPN and SVGIG (reference sequence). The CDR3 is made up of 14 amino acids. As DNA, the CDR3 is TGTGCCTGGAGTGTCAACAGGGTTTACGAAAAACTGTTTTTT. Translating gives CAWSVNRVYEKLFF.

The V and J genes are TRBV9 and TRBJ2-1; D possibly corresponds to TRBD2 (7 bases). V was pared by 4 bases and J by 1 base, with 21 bases between. The CDR3 contains 18 residues. From germline, CDR1 is SGDLS and CDR2 YYNGEE. The CDR3 DNA reads TGTGCCAGCAGCTCCCACCCGGGGGGCCCCGGATCCTACAATGAGCAGTTCTTC. As protein: CASSSHPGGPGSYNEQFF.

The V gene is TRBV7-3, the J gene TRBJ2-2, with a weak D call TRBD1 (6 bases). The CDR3 extends over 14 amino acids. CDR1 and CDR2 from the germline V gene are SGHTA and FQGTGA. V gave up 2 bases and J gave up 5 bases, with 9 bases separating them. CDR3 sequence (DNA): TGTGCCAGCAGCTTACACAGGGATACCGGGGAGCTGTTTTTT. It is translated as CASSLHRDTGELFF.